The 29 T cell receptor beta chains in this list originate from one sample, sequenced in a study of blood T cell repertoires in COVID-19. The data were produced by immunoSEQ multiplex PCR, yet TCRdb's version contains in-frame clones alone and is incomplete. The sample contains around 150,000 clones, about 80% of which appear only once. The specimen was peripheral blood. All receptors derive from a man between 70 and 80 years old with acute or convalescent COVID-19.

The chain uses TRBV2 and TRBJ1-3; D might be TRBD1 (5 bases). This CDR3 comprises 16 residues. V was pared by 4 bases and J by 0 bases, with 13 bases between. CDR1 is SNHLY and CDR2 is FYNNEI in the germline V gene. CDR3 sequence: CASSARVERSGNTIYF. In nucleotides, the CDR3 is TGTGCCAGCAGTGCCAGGGTAGAGCGCTCTGGAAACACCATATATTTT.

The chain carries TRBV6-5 and TRBJ2-7, with 8 bases aligning to TRBD1. The CDR3 covers 15 residues. The V gene's germline CDR1 is MNHEY and CDR2 SVGAGI. With V trimmed by 6 bases and J by 6 bases, 13 bases remained unmatched. The CDR3, as DNA: TGTGCCAGCAGGAACCGGGACAGGCTTCGTAGCGAGCAGTACTTC. It codes for CASRNRDRLRSEQYF.

The chain combines TRBV19 with TRBJ2-2; D possibly corresponds to TRBD1 (6 bases). Germline V gene lookup returns CDR1 LNHDA and CDR2 SQIVND (reference sequence). The V gene lost 3 bases and the J gene lost 7 bases, with 12 bases spanning the gap. The CDR3 runs 14 residues. CDR3 nucleotide sequence: TGTGCCAGTAGTATCGTCAGGGGCAGCGGGGAGCTGTTTTTT. This sequence encodes CASSIVRGSGELFF.

This chain uses TRBV7-2 with TRBJ2-2; D might be TRBD1 (7 bases). The V end lost 6 bases, the J end lost 0 bases, and 14 bases lay between the germline ends. The CDR3 runs 16 residues. Germline CDR1 is SGHTA and CDR2 is FQGNSA. CDR3 sequence (DNA): TGTGCCAGCAGTTTTCAGGGGGGCGCGAACACCGGGGAGCTGTTTTTT. Translated, it gives CASSFQGGANTGELFF. The whole variable domain, filled in from reference TRBV7-2 and TRBJ2-2, reads GAGVSQSPSNKVTEKGKDVELRCDPISGHTALYWYRQSLGQGLEFLIYFQGNSAPDKSGLPSDRFSAERTGGSVSTLTIQRTQQEDSAVYLCASSFQGGANTGELFFGEGSRLTVL.

The chain has TRBV7-9 and TRBJ1-1; tentative D call: TRBD1 (6 bases). CDR1 is SEHNR and CDR2 is FQNEAQ in the germline V gene (reference sequence). Trimming pared 5 bases from V and 5 bases from J, leaving 18 bases between. The CDR3 is 15 residues long. The CDR3 protein is CASSRTQGRSTEAFF. CDR3 DNA: TGTGCCAGCAGCCGTACTCAGGGGCGAAGTACTGAAGCTTTCTTT. Full variable domain (rest looked up from reference TRBV7-9 and TRBJ1-1): DTGVSQNPRHKITKRGQNVTFRCDPISEHNRLYWYRQTLGQGPEFLTYFQNEAQLEKSRLLSDRFSAERPKGSFSTLEIQRTEQGDSAMYLCASSRTQGRSTEAFFGQGTRLTVV.

V and J are TRBV19 and TRBJ2-2, with 13 bases that match TRBD2. With V trimmed by 5 bases and J by 7 bases, 7 bases remained unmatched. Germline V gene data show CDR1 as LNHDA and CDR2 as SQIVND (reference sequence). The CDR3 runs 16 residues. CDR3 nucleotides: TGTGCCAGTAGTCTGACTAGCGGGGGGTCCGGCGGGGAGCTGTTTTTT. This encodes CASSLTSGGSGGELFF.

This chain connects TRBV11-2 to TRBJ2-1, with a possible D match to TRBD2 (7 bases). The CDR3 consists of 14 residues. The V gene lost 5 bases and the J gene lost 4 bases, with 12 bases spanning the gap. From germline, CDR1 is SGHAT and CDR2 FQNNGV. CDR3 loop: CASSLGGPYNEQFF. CDR3 bases: TGTGCCAGCAGCCTCGGGGGGCCTTACAATGAGCAGTTCTTC.

The chain uses TRBV19 and TRBJ2-1; 10 bases agree with TRBD1. Germline loops: CDR1 LNHDA, CDR2 SQIVND (reference sequence). The CDR3 has 15 residues. V lost 2 bases, J lost 9 bases, and 7 bases stayed unmatched. CDR3 bases: TGTGCCAGTAGTATAATTGGACAGGGGGTGGTTGAGCAGTTCTTC. This codes for CASSIIGQGVVEQFF.

The rearrangement uses TRBV7-8 and TRBJ2-2, with D unresolved. Per the germline V gene, CDR1 is SGHVS and CDR2 is FQNEAQ. The CDR3 is made up of 15 amino acids. V lost 2 bases, J lost 2 bases, and 9 bases lay in between. The CDR3 DNA is TGTGCCAGCAGCTTATGGGCCGGAAACACCGGGGAGCTGTTTTTT. Amino acids: CASSLWAGNTGELFF. The full variable domain, with the rest looked up from reference TRBV7-8 and TRBJ2-2, is GAGVSQSPRYKVAKRGQDVALRCDPISGHVSLFWYQQALGQGPEFLTYFQNEAQLDKSGLPSDRFFAERPEGSVSTLKIQRTQQEDSAVYLCASSLWAGNTGELFFGEGSRLTVL.

The chain joins TRBV4-1 to TRBJ1-2; TRBD1 might be the D (5 bases). Germline assignment: CDR1 MGHRA and CDR2 YSYEKL. Between the trimmed V and J ends, which lost 0 bases and 6 bases, there was a span of 11 bases. The length of the CDR3 is 14 residues. CDR3 DNA sequence: TGCGCCAGCAGCCAAGATGTTAGCAGGGATGGCTACACCTTC. As protein: CASSQDVSRDGYTF.

The CDR3 nucleotides read TGTGCCAGCAGTATGGACAGAAGCAATCAGCCCCAGCATTTT. It encodes CASSMDRSNQPQHF. V gene TRBV6-5 combines with J gene TRBJ1-5; possibly TRBD1 for D (6 bases). From germline, CDR1 is MNHEY and CDR2 SVGAGI. V was shortened by 5 bases and J by 1 base, with 9 bases between the two germline ends. The CDR3 runs 14 residues.

In this sample, this clone turned up a few times. V gene TRBV19 combines with J gene TRBJ1-6; TRBD1 is a possible D gene (5 bases). The V end was cut by 4 bases, the J end by 8 bases, with 15 bases between. The CDR3 runs 15 residues. CDR1 is LNHDA and CDR2 is SQIVND in the germline V gene (reference sequence). CDR3 coding DNA: TGTGCCAGTAGTAAGCGGGAAACAGGAGATTCACCCCTCCACTTT. Its protein is CASSKRETGDSPLHF. Complete variable domain (other parts from reference TRBV19 and TRBJ1-6): DGGITQSPKYLFRKEGQNVTLSCEQNLNHDAMYWYRQDPGQGLRLIYYSQIVNDFQKGDIAEGYSVSREKKESFPLTVTSAQKNPTAFYLCASSKRETGDSPLHFGNGTRLTVT.

This sequence joins TRBV3-1 (or the pseudogene TRBV3-2) and TRBJ1-6; D uncertain. Germline V lookup: CDR1 LGHDT, CDR2 YNNKEL (reference sequence). This CDR3 is built from 14 residues. The ends were cut back, 0 bases at V and 10 bases at J, with 10 bases in the middle. CDR3 bases: TGTGCCAGCAGCCAAGAAAGAGTAAGCTCACCCCTCCACTTT. It specifies CASSQERVSSPLHF.

The chain combines TRBV7-2 with TRBJ1-5; 7 nucleotides line up with TRBD1. This CDR3 spans 15 amino acids. Germline loops: CDR1 SGHTA, CDR2 FQGNSA. The V gene end was trimmed by 6 bases and the J gene end by 2 bases; junction bases not matched to a gene: 7. The CDR3 DNA follows: TGTGCCAGCAGGCCCACAGGGGACGGCAATCAGCCCCAGCATTTT. Protein product: CASRPTGDGNQPQHF. Looking up the rest from reference TRBV7-2 and TRBJ1-5 gives the full variable domain: GAGVSQSPSNKVTEKGKDVELRCDPISGHTALYWYRQSLGQGLEFLIYFQGNSAPDKSGLPSDRFSAERTGGSVSTLTIQRTQQEDSAVYLCASRPTGDGNQPQHFGDGTRLSIL.

On this clone itself: Other DNA sequences of this sample code for an identical CDR3. The chain uses TRBV7-9 and TRBJ1-5; 7 bases are a match to TRBD1. There are 15 residues in the CDR3. The junction had 2 bases not matched to a gene; V was cut back by 1 base and J by 2 bases. Germline V gene lookup returns CDR1 SEHNR and CDR2 FQNEAQ (reference sequence). The CDR3 spells CASSLEGQGNQPQHF. CDR3 in DNA: TGTGCCAGCAGCTTAGAAGGACAGGGCAATCAGCCCCAGCATTTT.

The gene calls are TRBV28 and TRBJ1-6; TRBD1 is a possible D gene (6 bases). Germline V gives CDR1 MDHEN, CDR2 SYDVKM. V was cut by 10 bases and J by 6 bases, with 25 bases left in between. The CDR3 is 17 residues long. The CDR3 nucleotides read TGTGCCACCGACCCCCCTGGACAGCACTTATTTAATTCACCCCTCCACTTT. Amino acids: CATDPPGQHLFNSPLHF.

This clone was counted once. The chain links TRBV19 to TRBJ2-6, with TRBD2 matching 8 bases. This CDR3 has 17 residues. Trimming at V came to 4 bases and at J to 4 bases, leaving 9 bases not matched to a gene. Germline V gene lookup returns CDR1 LNHDA and CDR2 SQIVND (reference sequence). CDR3 nucleotides: TGTGCCAGTAGTACAACGGGGGGGCTTGGCGGGGCCAACGTCCTGACTTTC. Protein sequence: CASSTTGGLGGANVLTF.

The chain has TRBV6-5 and TRBJ2-7; D not resolved. Trimming removed 5 bases at V and 7 bases at J, with 15 bases between. The CDR3 spans 13 residues. Per the germline V gene, CDR1 is MNHEY and CDR2 is SVGAGI. The DNA for the CDR3 is TGTGCCAGCAGTCGTGAGAGAACGCGGGAGCAGTACTTC. As protein: CASSRERTREQYF.

This clone was counted a single time. The chain employs TRBV7-9 and TRBJ1-1, with no clear D. V lost 2 bases, J lost 10 bases, and 14 bases lay in between. CDR1 is SEHNR and CDR2 is FQNEAQ in the germline V gene (reference sequence). There are 13 residues in the CDR3. CDR3 amino acids: CASSLIARGVAFF. Written as DNA, the CDR3 is TGTGCCAGCAGCTTAATAGCTAGAGGCGTAGCTTTCTTT.

This clone came up once. The gene calls are TRBV3-1 (or the pseudogene TRBV3-2) and TRBJ1-1; 7 bases fit TRBD1. With 3 bases clipped from V and 0 bases from J, the junction kept 7 bases outside the gene matches. CDR1 LGHDT and CDR2 YNNKEL come from the germline V gene (reference sequence). This CDR3 region has 16 residues. CDR3 DNA: TGTGCCAGCAGCCAGGCCGACAGGGTCATGAACACTGAAGCTTTCTTT. Protein product: CASSQADRVMNTEAFF.

The genes are TRBV29-1 and TRBJ2-1; 8 bases agree with TRBD2. Per germline, CDR1 SQVTM and CDR2 ANQGSEA. The CDR3 totals 12 residues. Unmatched junction bases numbered 10, after V lost 5 bases and J lost 13 bases. As DNA, the CDR3 is TGCAGCGTTTTGCTAGCGGGTGAACTACAGTTCTTC. It yields the protein CSVLLAGELQFF.

The chain joins TRBV30 to TRBJ1-5; D might be TRBD1 (6 bases). CDR1 and CDR2 (germline): GTSNPN, SVGIG (reference sequence). The CDR3 runs 15 residues. Trimming stripped 5 bases from V and 7 bases from J, with 21 bases between. The CDR3 here is CAWAVKGQWGQPQHF. CDR3 bases: TGTGCCTGGGCCGTCAAAGGACAGTGGGGCCAGCCCCAGCATTTT.

The chain recombines TRBV2 with TRBJ1-3; possible D gene TRBD1, 5 bases. In germline, CDR1 is SNHLY, CDR2 FYNNEI. The CDR3 length is 14 residues. Trimming removed 1 base from V and 9 bases from J, with 13 bases in between. CDR3 loop: CASSEGRSGGTIYF. Here the CDR3 DNA reads TGTGCCAGCAGTGAAGGTCGGTCCGGGGGCACCATATATTTT.

The chain is built from TRBV7-2 and TRBJ2-5; tentative D call: TRBD2 (5 bases). The V gene lost 3 bases and the J gene lost 5 bases, with 25 bases spanning the gap. This CDR3 contains 18 residues. Germline V lookup: CDR1 SGHTA, CDR2 FQGNSA. The CDR3 bases are TGTGCCAGCAGCTTCGGGCGCTCTGCTAGCCAACCCCGGGAGACCCAGTACTTC. As protein: CASSFGRSASQPRETQYF.

This clone was found once. The CDR3 DNA reads as TGCGCCAGCAGCTTGTCCGAGCGTTACAATGAGCAGTTCTTC. It encodes CASSLSERYNEQFF. The J gene is TRBJ2-1, the V gene TRBV5-1; no firm D call. Germline CDR1 and CDR2: SGHRS and YFSETQ. The CDR3 runs to 14 residues. Trimming pared 1 base from V and 4 bases from J, leaving 9 bases between. Full variable domain (outside the CDR3, taken from reference TRBV5-1 and TRBJ2-1): KAGVTQTPRYLIKTRGQQVTLSCSPISGHRSVSWYQQTPGQGLQFLFEYFSETQRNKGNFPGRFSGRQFSNSRSEMNVSTLELGDSALYLCASSLSERYNEQFFGPGTRLTVL.

The chain joins TRBV19 to TRBJ2-1; TRBD1 aligns across 10 bases. The CDR3 covers 15 residues. Trimming cost V 2 bases and J 4 bases; bases outside gene matches: 2. Germline CDR1 reads LNHDA; CDR2 reads SQIVND (reference sequence). The CDR3 coding sequence is TGTGCCAGTAGTATAAGGACAGGGGGTTACAATGAGCAGTTCTTC. This translates into CASSIRTGGYNEQFF.

The rearrangement joins TRBV7-9 to TRBJ1-1; D perhaps matches TRBD1 (5 bases). Trimming took 6 bases from V and 1 from J, leaving 12 bases between them. CDR3 length: 14 residues. CDR1 SEHNR and CDR2 FQNEAQ come from the germline V gene (reference sequence). The CDR3 loop is CASRQGVGNTEAFF. DNA for the CDR3: TGTGCCAGCAGACAAGGGGTGGGGAACACTGAAGCTTTCTTT.

The chain employs TRBV5-6 and TRBJ2-1, with 13 bases matching TRBD2. In germline, CDR1 is SGHDT, CDR2 YYEEEE. J gave up 7 bases and V 3 bases, and 4 bases lay outside the gene matches. The CDR3 totals 15 residues. The CDR3 here is CASSSWTSGGNEQFF. The CDR3, as DNA: TGTGCCAGCAGCTCGTGGACTAGCGGGGGTAATGAGCAGTTCTTC.

The genes are TRBV25-1 and TRBJ2-7; D is perhaps TRBD1 (5 bases). This CDR3 is built from 17 residues. Trimming left V 2 bases short and J 3 bases short, with 20 bases between. Per the germline V gene, CDR1 is MGHDK and CDR2 is SYGVNS. CDR3 in DNA: TGTGCCAGCAGTGAAACTTTGGGGCAGGGTAGCAGCTACGAGCAGTACTTC. Translating gives CASSETLGQGSSYEQYF.